The rows below give T cell receptor beta chains drawn from one sample of a study of cytomegalovirus exposure and HLA in healthy donors. The protocol was immunoSEQ multiplex PCR, while the TCRdb copy is restricted to in-frame clones and leaves out a portion. Of under 150,000 clones in the sample, approximately 80% were seen once. Sequencing was performed on PBMCs. The receptors originated from a boy younger than 10 in good health and CMV-seronegative. The CDR3 runs from the conserved cysteine through the conserved F or W. Fields, in order: J gene, clone size, D gene, V gene, CDR3 protein, CDR3 DNA. The D gene is left open where the match is weak. Not all rows give a size; the values are once, few, many and, for expanded clones, a class.

j_gene: TRBJ2-1
abundance: NA
d_gene: TRBD2
v_gene: TRBV6-1
CDR3aa: CASSELGTSGINEQFF
CDR3nt: TGTGCCAGCAGTGAACTAGGGACTAGCGGGATCAATGAGCAGTTCTTC

j_gene: TRBJ2-1
abundance: NA
d_gene: TRBD2
v_gene: TRBV4-2
CDR3aa: CASSQEGGREYNEQFF
CDR3nt: TGTGCCAGCAGCCAAGAAGGCGGGAGGGAATACAATGAGCAGTTCTTC

j_gene: TRBJ2-2
abundance: NA
d_gene: NA
v_gene: TRBV7-8
CDR3aa: CASSLGQPAGELFF
CDR3nt: TGTGCCAGCAGCTTGGGGCAGCCCGCCGGGGAGCTGTTTTTT

j_gene: TRBJ1-2
abundance: NA
d_gene: TRBD1
v_gene: TRBV5-4
CDR3aa: CASSRRDSYGYTF
CDR3nt: TGTGCCAGCAGCCGCCGGGACAGCTATGGCTACACCTTC

j_gene: TRBJ1-6
abundance: few
d_gene: TRBD1
v_gene: TRBV4-1
CDR3aa: CASSQGAGTGGSPLHF
CDR3nt: TGCGCCAGCAGCCAAGGGGCCGGGACAGGGGGTTCACCCCTCCACTTT

j_gene: TRBJ1-3
abundance: NA
d_gene: NA
v_gene: TRBV5-1
CDR3aa: CASSLSNRDAGNTIYF
CDR3nt: TGCGCCAGCAGCTTATCGAACAGGGACGCTGGAAACACCATATATTTT

j_gene: TRBJ1-2
abundance: NA
d_gene: NA
v_gene: TRBV7-3
CDR3aa: CASSQEGGAGYGYTF
CDR3nt: TGTGCCAGCAGCCAAGAAGGGGGGGCGGGCTATGGCTACACCTTC

j_gene: TRBJ2-5
abundance: few
d_gene: NA
v_gene: TRBV6-1
CDR3aa: CASSENSERRETQYF
CDR3nt: TGTGCCAGCAGTGAAAACTCGGAGCGGAGGGAGACCCAGTACTTC

j_gene: TRBJ1-2
abundance: NA
d_gene: TRBD1
v_gene: TRBV6-5
CDR3aa: CASSYSRTGYYGYTF
CDR3nt: TGTGCCAGCAGTTACTCCCGGACAGGTTATTATGGCTACACCTTC

j_gene: TRBJ2-6
abundance: NA
d_gene: TRBD1
v_gene: TRBV5-1
CDR3aa: CASSLRRTGSGANVLTF
CDR3nt: TGCGCCAGCAGCTTACGGCGGACAGGATCTGGGGCCAACGTCCTGACTTTC

j_gene: TRBJ1-1
abundance: NA
d_gene: NA
v_gene: TRBV9
CDR3aa: CASSVDLNTEAFF
CDR3nt: TGTGCCAGCAGCGTAGATCTAAACACTGAAGCTTTCTTT

j_gene: TRBJ1-1
abundance: NA
d_gene: NA
v_gene: TRBV19
CDR3aa: CASSPRGLVTEAFF
CDR3nt: TGTGCCAGTAGTCCCCGAGGTCTGGTCACTGAAGCTTTCTTT

j_gene: TRBJ2-7
abundance: NA
d_gene: TRBD2
v_gene: TRBV6-5
CDR3aa: CASSVLAGGPYEQYF
CDR3nt: TGTGCCAGCAGTGTCCTAGCGGGGGGGCCCTACGAGCAGTACTTC

j_gene: TRBJ2-3
abundance: NA
d_gene: NA
v_gene: TRBV5-6
CDR3aa: CASRRQLSTDTQYF
CDR3nt: TGTGCCAGCAGGCGACAGTTAAGCACAGATACGCAGTATTTT

j_gene: TRBJ1-2
abundance: NA
d_gene: TRBD1
v_gene: TRBV11-1
CDR3aa: CASSLVSSGGLDGYTF
CDR3nt: TGTGCCAGCAGCTTAGTGAGTTCAGGGGGCCTGGATGGCTACACCTTC

j_gene: TRBJ1-2
abundance: NA
d_gene: NA
v_gene: TRBV4-3
CDR3aa: CASSQDRVGYGYTF
CDR3nt: TGCGCCAGCAGCCAAGATCGGGTTGGGTATGGCTACACCTTC

j_gene: TRBJ2-5
abundance: once
d_gene: NA
v_gene: TRBV25-1
CDR3aa: CASSERQIAETQYF
CDR3nt: TGTGCCAGCAGTGAAAGACAGATCGCGGAGACCCAGTACTTC

j_gene: TRBJ1-2
abundance: few
d_gene: NA
v_gene: TRBV4-1
CDR3aa: CASSQDLYPERYGYTF
CDR3nt: TGCGCCAGCAGCCAAGATCTGTATCCAGAGCGGTATGGCTACACCTTC

j_gene: TRBJ1-2
abundance: NA
d_gene: NA
v_gene: TRBV9
CDR3aa: CASSVGTNYGYTF
CDR3nt: TGTGCCAGCAGCGTAGGGACAAACTATGGCTACACCTTC

j_gene: TRBJ1-2
abundance: NA
d_gene: NA
v_gene: TRBV6-1
CDR3aa: CASSELVGQSYGYTF
CDR3nt: TGTGCCAGCAGTGAACTTGTCGGACAGAGCTATGGCTACACCTTC

j_gene: TRBJ2-2
abundance: NA
d_gene: NA
v_gene: TRBV11-1
CDR3aa: CASSLGQTNTGELFF
CDR3nt: TGTGCCAGCAGCTTAGGACAGACAAACACCGGGGAGCTGTTTTTT

j_gene: TRBJ1-1
abundance: NA
d_gene: TRBD1
v_gene: TRBV7-6
CDR3aa: CASSFHRGQNTEAFF
CDR3nt: TGTGCCAGCAGCTTCCACAGGGGGCAGAACACTGAAGCTTTCTTT

j_gene: TRBJ2-1
abundance: once
d_gene: NA
v_gene: TRBV21-1
CDR3aa: CASSKGLAGAYNEQFF
CDR3nt: TGTGCCAGCAGCAAGGGACTAGCGGGAGCCTACAATGAGCAGTTCTTC

j_gene: TRBJ1-1
abundance: few
d_gene: TRBD1
v_gene: TRBV4-1
CDR3aa: CASSQLPPPTGDTEAFF
CDR3nt: TGCGCCAGCAGCCAACTACCCCCCCCCACAGGGGACACTGAAGCTTTCTTT

j_gene: TRBJ2-1
abundance: once
d_gene: TRBD1
v_gene: TRBV6-1
CDR3aa: CASSPLTGGFNEQFF
CDR3nt: TGTGCCAGCAGCCCATTGACAGGGGGCTTCAATGAGCAGTTCTTC

j_gene: TRBJ1-1
abundance: NA
d_gene: NA
v_gene: TRBV6-5
CDR3aa: CASRAGYGNTEAFF
CDR3nt: TGTGCCAGCAGGGCAGGGTATGGGAACACTGAAGCTTTCTTT

j_gene: TRBJ2-2
abundance: NA
d_gene: NA
v_gene: TRBV25-1
CDR3aa: CASRGGGELFF
CDR3nt: TGTGCCAGCAGAGGGGGCGGGGAGCTGTTTTTT

j_gene: TRBJ2-7
abundance: NA
d_gene: NA
v_gene: TRBV28
CDR3aa: CASSRWNYEQYF
CDR3nt: TGTGCCAGCAGCAGGTGGAACTACGAGCAGTACTTC

j_gene: TRBJ2-1
abundance: NA
d_gene: TRBD1
v_gene: TRBV6-4
CDR3aa: CASSDSDSGGQFF
CDR3nt: TGTGCCAGCAGTGACTCCGACTCAGGGGGGCAGTTCTTC

j_gene: TRBJ1-2
abundance: NA
d_gene: NA
v_gene: TRBV5-5
CDR3aa: CASSPNIEANYGYTF
CDR3nt: TGTGCCAGCAGCCCCAATATAGAGGCTAACTATGGCTACACCTTC

j_gene: TRBJ1-5
abundance: NA
d_gene: NA
v_gene: TRBV4-2
CDR3aa: CASSHGTPDQPQHF
CDR3nt: TGTGCCAGCAGCCACGGGACACCGGATCAGCCCCAGCATTTT

j_gene: TRBJ2-7
abundance: NA
d_gene: TRBD1
v_gene: TRBV7-9
CDR3aa: CASSFYERTGSYEQYF
CDR3nt: TGTGCCAGCAGCTTCTATGAGCGGACAGGTTCCTACGAGCAGTACTTC

j_gene: TRBJ2-7
abundance: NA
d_gene: TRBD2
v_gene: TRBV5-5
CDR3aa: CASSWTSGDSYEQYF
CDR3nt: TGTGCCAGCAGCTGGACTAGCGGGGACTCCTACGAGCAGTACTTC

j_gene: TRBJ2-1
abundance: once
d_gene: NA
v_gene: TRBV7-3
CDR3aa: CASSLSGESYNEQFF
CDR3nt: TGTGCCAGCAGCTTAAGCGGCGAATCCTACAATGAGCAGTTCTTC

j_gene: TRBJ1-1
abundance: NA
d_gene: NA
v_gene: TRBV19
CDR3aa: CASSTWGENTEAFF
CDR3nt: TGTGCCAGTAGCACATGGGGGGAGAACACTGAAGCTTTCTTT

j_gene: TRBJ2-1
abundance: NA
d_gene: NA
v_gene: TRBV7-2
CDR3aa: CASSLGGAGITYNEQFF
CDR3nt: TGTGCCAGCAGCTTAGGCGGCGCAGGGATCACCTACAATGAGCAGTTCTTC

j_gene: TRBJ1-5
abundance: NA
d_gene: NA
v_gene: TRBV4-1
CDR3aa: CASSQVETEAQPQHF
CDR3nt: TGCGCCAGCAGCCAAGTGGAGACAGAGGCTCAGCCCCAGCATTTT

j_gene: TRBJ1-2
abundance: NA
d_gene: TRBD1
v_gene: TRBV4-3
CDR3aa: CAGSQDKTGSSYGYTF
CDR3nt: TGCGCCGGCAGCCAAGATAAGACAGGGTCTAGCTATGGCTACACCTTC

j_gene: TRBJ1-1
abundance: NA
d_gene: TRBD1
v_gene: TRBV6-5
CDR3aa: CASRQDRGHTEAFF
CDR3nt: TGTGCCAGCAGACAGGACAGGGGCCACACTGAAGCTTTCTTT

j_gene: TRBJ2-5
abundance: once
d_gene: TRBD2
v_gene: TRBV7-9
CDR3aa: CASSLVSGKETQYF
CDR3nt: TGTGCCAGCAGCTTGGTTAGCGGGAAAGAGACCCAGTACTTC

j_gene: TRBJ1-1
abundance: NA
d_gene: NA
v_gene: TRBV28
CDR3aa: CASSFSRNTEAFF
CDR3nt: TGTGCCAGCAGTTTTAGCCGGAACACTGAAGCTTTCTTT

j_gene: TRBJ2-3
abundance: NA
d_gene: NA
v_gene: TRBV2
CDR3aa: CASARTGATLRPADTQYF
CDR3nt: TGTGCCAGCGCCCGGACGGGAGCGACTCTACGACCCGCGGATACGCAGTATTTT

j_gene: TRBJ2-5
abundance: NA
d_gene: TRBD2
v_gene: TRBV19
CDR3aa: CASSIGGEGLQETQYF
CDR3nt: TGTGCCAGTAGTATTGGGGGGGAAGGGCTCCAAGAGACCCAGTACTTC

j_gene: TRBJ1-2
abundance: NA
d_gene: TRBD1
v_gene: TRBV4-1
CDR3aa: CASSPGTGGLSNRGYTF
CDR3nt: TGCGCCAGCAGTCCCGGGACAGGGGGCCTTTCTAATCGTGGCTACACCTTC

j_gene: TRBJ2-3
abundance: NA
d_gene: NA
v_gene: TRBV5-1
CDR3aa: CASAWTDTDTQYF
CDR3nt: TGCGCCAGCGCGTGGACAGACACAGATACGCAGTATTTT

j_gene: TRBJ2-2
abundance: NA
d_gene: NA
v_gene: TRBV7-6
CDR3aa: CASSLNRGGTGELFF
CDR3nt: TGTGCCAGCAGCTTAAACAGGGGAGGTACCGGGGAGCTGTTTTTT

j_gene: TRBJ2-1
abundance: NA
d_gene: TRBD2
v_gene: TRBV11-3
CDR3aa: CASSSGGAWNEQFF
CDR3nt: TGTGCCAGCAGTAGCGGGGGGGCGTGGAATGAGCAGTTCTTC

j_gene: TRBJ1-1
abundance: once
d_gene: TRBD1
v_gene: TRBV7-6
CDR3aa: CASSFGTERENTEAFF
CDR3nt: TGTGCCAGCAGCTTCGGGACAGAAAGAGAGAACACTGAAGCTTTCTTT

j_gene: TRBJ2-2
abundance: NA
d_gene: TRBD2
v_gene: TRBV5-5
CDR3aa: CASSLGAGRTGELFF
CDR3nt: TGTGCCAGCAGCTTGGGAGCGGGAAGGACCGGGGAGCTGTTTTTT

j_gene: TRBJ2-7
abundance: NA
d_gene: NA
v_gene: TRBV27
CDR3aa: CASSLSSGSFSYEQYF
CDR3nt: TGTGCCAGCAGTTTGTCGAGCGGTTCCTTCTCCTACGAGCAGTACTTC

j_gene: TRBJ1-1
abundance: few
d_gene: NA
v_gene: TRBV29-1
CDR3aa: CSVDPQGSNTEAFF
CDR3nt: TGCAGCGTCGATCCACAGGGATCAAACACTGAAGCTTTCTTT

j_gene: TRBJ1-1
abundance: NA
d_gene: NA
v_gene: TRBV4-3
CDR3aa: CASSQDLSMNTEAFF
CDR3nt: TGCGCCAGCAGCCAAGATCTCAGTATGAACACTGAAGCTTTCTTT

j_gene: TRBJ2-5
abundance: NA
d_gene: TRBD1
v_gene: TRBV13
CDR3aa: CASSLAEGQAEGETQYF
CDR3nt: TGTGCCAGCAGCTTAGCCGAGGGACAGGCCGAGGGGGAGACCCAGTACTTC

j_gene: TRBJ2-5
abundance: few
d_gene: TRBD2
v_gene: TRBV6-1
CDR3aa: CASSATGTSGGAETQYF
CDR3nt: TGTGCCAGCAGTGCTACCGGGACTAGCGGGGGGGCGGAGACCCAGTACTTC

j_gene: TRBJ1-2
abundance: NA
d_gene: NA
v_gene: TRBV7-2
CDR3aa: CASSLENGVAGYTF
CDR3nt: TGTGCCAGCAGCTTAGAGAACGGGGTGGCTGGCTACACCTTC

j_gene: TRBJ2-2
abundance: once
d_gene: NA
v_gene: TRBV5-1
CDR3aa: CASSLARFSNTGELFF
CDR3nt: TGCGCCAGCAGCTTGGCCAGGTTTTCGAACACCGGGGAGCTGTTTTTT